Each of the 12 T cell receptor beta chains below was sequenced from the same sample in a study of T cell repertoires in cytomegalovirus infection. TCRdb reprocessed the reads with MiXCR, giving one entry per CDR3 protein. Of 450,000 to 650,000 distinct CDR3 sequences listed, 40% are singletons. These receptors have no identified antigens. The sample here was cultured PBMCs, taken from culture after CMV antigen stimulation. The receptors were gathered from a human donor in good health (CMV status not recorded). Some clones in this sample may be carry-over from other donors' samples.

This clonotype has a handful of counts. The rearrangement uses TRBV6-1 and TRBJ2-1; D gene ambiguous. V was pared by 6 bases and J by 6 bases, with 12 bases between. This CDR3 comprises 13 residues. Per the germline V gene, CDR1 is MNHNS and CDR2 is SASEGT. Here the CDR3 DNA reads TGTGCCAGCAGCAATTACGGCCCCAATGAGCAGTTCTTC. Translated, it gives CASSNYGPNEQFF.

The genes are TRBV11-3 and TRBJ2-7; D gene unclear. The CDR3 runs to 13 residues. The germline gives CDR1 SGHNT, CDR2 YENEEA. V lost 4 bases, J lost 6 bases, and 13 bases lay in between. The CDR3 DNA is TGTGCCAGCAGCTCTCGGACGGAATTCGAGCAGTACTTC. It encodes CASSSRTEFEQYF.

The chain joins TRBV7-9 to TRBJ2-1; TRBD1 matches 7 bases. From germline, CDR1 is SEHNR and CDR2 FQNEAQ (reference sequence). Trimming took 5 bases from V and 4 from J; bases not matched to a gene: 2. The CDR3 spans 13 residues. CDR3 bases: TGTGCCAGCAGCACGGGACAGTACAATGAGCAGTTCTTC. This encodes CASSTGQYNEQFF.

J is TRBJ2-6 and V is TRBV7-8; 8 bases are shared with TRBD1. Germline loops: CDR1 SGHVS, CDR2 FQNEAQ. CDR3 length equals 18 residues. With V trimmed by 5 bases and J by 0 bases, 9 bases remained unmatched. The CDR3, as DNA: TGTGCCAGCAGCGATCGGACAGGGAAGATCTCTGGGGCCAACGTCCTGACTTTC. Amino acids: CASSDRTGKISGANVLTF.

The CDR3 nucleotides are TGCGCCAGCAGCTCGACTAGCGGAGGGAGGTACGAGCAGTACTTC. Translating it yields CASSSTSGGRYEQYF. This rearrangement joins TRBV4-1 to TRBJ2-7, with TRBD2 identical over 9 bases. The V gene's germline CDR1 is MGHRA and CDR2 YSYEKL. This CDR3 spans 15 amino acids. After removal of 5 bases from V and 4 bases from J, the junction contained 9 bases not matched to a gene.

This clonotype has more than one count but fewer than ten. This rearrangement joins TRBV7-9 to TRBJ1-2; no clear D. The germline V gene has CDR1 SEHNR and CDR2 FQNEAQ (reference sequence). The length of the CDR3 is 16 residues. V was shortened by 0 bases and J by 5 bases, with 16 bases between the two germline ends. The CDR3 sequence is CASSLAPSWRRYGYTF. The CDR3 bases are TGTGCCAGCAGCTTAGCCCCGAGTTGGCGACGTTATGGCTACACCTTC.

V and J are TRBV6-2 or TRBV6-3 and TRBJ1-1; D unresolved. Germline lookup yields CDR1 MNHEY and CDR2 SVGEGT. This CDR3 is built from 14 residues. Trimming stripped 4 bases from V and 0 bases from J, with 9 bases between. CDR3 protein: CASSWGEMNTEAFF. CDR3 sequence (DNA): TGTGCCAGCAGTTGGGGAGAAATGAACACTGAAGCTTTCTTT.

This chain connects TRBV10-3 to TRBJ1-5; a possible D gene is TRBD1 (5 bases). Trimming shortened V by 6 bases and J by 3 bases, and 9 bases separated the two germline ends. Germline V CDR1 and CDR2: ENHRY, SYGVKD. CDR3 length equals 13 residues. CDR3 bases: TGTGCCATCAGCCGGGACGACAATCAGCCCCAGCATTTT. Translation: CAISRDDNQPQHF.

This clonotype was counted a few times. The chain links TRBV24-1 to TRBJ1-5; D gene uncertain. Germline lookup yields CDR1 KGHDR and CDR2 SFDVKD. V was trimmed by 2 bases and J by 5 bases, leaving 9 bases between them. This CDR3 region has 14 residues. The CDR3 region is CATSDSKDHQPQHF. Here the CDR3 DNA reads TGTGCCACCAGTGATTCTAAAGATCATCAGCCCCAGCATTTT.

The chain combines TRBV7-8 with TRBJ2-7; TRBD2 might be the D (7 bases). This CDR3 is 16 amino acids long. Germline CDR1 is SGHVS and CDR2 is FQNEAQ. V lost 0 bases to trimming and J lost 2 bases, with 14 bases between them. The CDR3 DNA is TGTGCCAGCAGCTTAGCGGGGGGGCGTACTGCCTACGAGCAGTACTTC. Its protein product is CASSLAGGRTAYEQYF.

The chain carries TRBV27 and TRBJ2-4, with no clear D. The CDR3 sequence is 16 residues long. V lost 6 bases and J 1 base, leaving 16 bases between the germline ends. CDR1 is MNHEY, CDR2 SMNVEV, per germline (reference sequence). As DNA, the CDR3 is TGTGCCAGCAGCATATCTACCTTAGCTGCCAAAAACATTCAGTACTTC. As protein: CASSISTLAAKNIQYF.

This chain links TRBV19 with TRBJ1-5; a possible D gene is TRBD1 (6 bases). The V gene lost 4 bases and the J gene lost 2 bases, with 12 bases spanning the gap. CDR3 length equals 15 residues. Germline V gene lookup returns CDR1 LNHDA and CDR2 SQIVND (reference sequence). CDR3 sequence reads: CASSTRQVGNQPQHF. The CDR3 nucleotides read TGTGCCAGTAGTACTCGACAGGTAGGCAATCAGCCCCAGCATTTT.